One TCR beta chain is described in this entry. Its target antigen remains unknown. Base qualities are not provided; no much larger clone lies one nucleotide away. Collaborating institutions collected whole blood in K2EDTA tubes following their own protocols. For TCRbeta analysis, collaborators shipped samples in one of three forms: frozen whole blood, isolated PBMCs, or DNA extracted from either of those sample types. V lost 4 bases and J lost 10 bases, and the count of bases not matched to a germline gene is 6. The germline V gene specifies SGHNT as CDR1 and YENEEA as CDR2. Taken from cysteine to phenylalanine, the CDR3 has 13 residues. Of all the DNA, just the CDR3 is kept, 39 bases in frame from base 1. The data were obtained in a study of blood T cell repertoires in COVID-19 (dated by TCRdb to about 2020). Broadly, across the study: Samples from collaborators originated in the United States, Italy and Spain and spanned both the acute and convalescent phases of COVID-19. The material from the prospective study consisted of cDNA or gDNA derived from T cells, B-cell-depleted T cells, or PBMCs. Deeply sampled blood TCRbeta repertoires from subjects exposed to, actively infected with, or recovered from COVID-19 were included in the dataset. The repertoires were released in a freely available public database meant as a resource for research on the immune response to SARS-CoV-2. Samples were obtained from the ongoing ImmuneRACE study (first 160 participants) and from over 1,000 subjects provided by 6 global collaborators. Nearly every sample came with metadata listing a de-identified subject ID, COVID-19 status, age in years and sex. Where HLA class I and class II types were available, the types were taken from metadata supplied by the sample provider, not from assay-based typing.

TCRbeta CDR3 regions were amplified from genomic DNA by means of the immunoSEQ Assay, a bias-controlled multiplex PCR. The original methods were these. The number of nucleated cells in each sample was estimated by amplification of reference gene primers within the assay. To quantify the absolute abundance of each unique TCRbeta CDR3 rearrangement, sequence reads were collapsed and filtered. For each sample, productive Simpson clonality was calculated as the square root of Simpson's diversity index over productive rearrangements. TCRdb obtained this table from immuneACCESS and retained in-frame rearrangements with V and J assigned. These tables miss some clones; where compared with another copy, unresolved V genes account for less than half of the shortfall, and the remainder is unexplained. V, J and clone size are taken as reported in that table, and D and trimming were inferred from the DNA itself. The sample table holds 75,000 to 100,000 clones, of which 85% to 90% were seen once. Together, the top ten hold less than 20% of the sample.

Points the paper makes about the study in general: The amount of clinical and demographic metadata varied by source and participant and was provided uncurated.

The origin of this receptor is a human donor in a cohort sampled during active COVID-19. This sequence uses TRBV11-3 and TRBJ2-1, with TRBD1 identical over 8 junction bases. Material for sequencing was peripheral blood. This receptor has the CDR3 CASSSGQVQEQFF. The bases read TGTGCCAGCAGCTCGGGACAGGTCCAAGAGCAGTTCTTC.